This TCR beta chain appears in the sequencing data of a study of T cells after posttransplantation cyclophosphamide. With regard to this clone: Antigen: not known.

The assay was immunoSEQ multiplex PCR, and TCRdb's table has in-frame clones only and misses some. The table records about 680 clones, more than 75% of them present only once. Looked up from germline, CDR1 is SGHTA and CDR2 is FQGNSA. V lost 2 bases and J lost 7, with 6 bases in between. The CDR3 has 12 amino acids. Findings of the study overall: Recipient CMV seropositivity and CMV reactivation strongly tracked TRB clonality. Donor-recipient repertoire similarity was low at 1-2 months, rising over year one. TRB overlap between skin or GI tissue T cells and blood was limited.

This TCR came from a middle-aged man. The chain employs TRBV7-2 and TRBJ2-1; D gene uncertain. Sequencing was carried out using gut tissue. The CDR3, as DNA: TGTGCCAGCAGCTTATTGAGGAATGAGCAGTTCTTC. Residues: CASSLLRNEQFF.